The 25 T cell receptor beta chains in this list originate from one sample, sequenced in a study of graft-versus-host responses after intestinal transplantation (dated by TCRdb to the early 2020s). These receptors' antigens are unknown. Library method: the immunoSEQ multiplex PCR assay. The immuneACCESS repertoire file appears here via TCRdb, limited to in-frame rearrangements. These files lack a portion of the clones; in checked studies, under half of the deficit traces to unresolved V genes, and the cause of the others is not known. The sample table shows some 79,000 clones, and around nine tenths are seen once. Around 0.35% of the sample comes from the top ten. The meaning of the sample's time point label: cells obtained before transplantation from donor or recipient. Source: unstimulated CD4+ T cells sorted from spleen or lymph node cells, taken before intestinal transplant. The receptor source for this set is a human donor who received an intestinal transplant.

The chain links TRBV7-3 to TRBJ2-5, with a tentative D call TRBD1 (6 bases). The V gene lost 2 bases and the J gene lost 5 bases, with 12 bases spanning the gap. Looked up from germline, CDR1 is SGHTA and CDR2 is FQGTGA. This CDR3 contains 14 residues. The CDR3 region has the DNA TGTGCCAGCAGCTTAGGTCTGAGGGGGGAGACCCAGTACTTC. Its protein product is CASSLGLRGETQYF.

The chain couples TRBV7-2 to TRBJ2-7, with 9 nucleotides matching TRBD2. This CDR3 is built from 16 residues. CDR1 SGHTA and CDR2 FQGNSA come from the germline V gene. J was trimmed by 4 bases and V by 5 bases; bases with no gene match: 12. In nucleotides, the CDR3 is TGTGCCAGCAGCCCGGGTGGTACTAGCGGGTTTTACGAGCAGTACTTC. This encodes CASSPGGTSGFYEQYF.

The chain combines TRBV6-1 with TRBJ2-5, with D unclear. The CDR3 totals 13 residues. Trimming cost V 4 bases and J 0 bases, with 6 bases left between them. Germline assignment: CDR1 MNHNS and CDR2 SASEGT. The CDR3 DNA reads as TGTGCCAGCAGTGGGCGGTACCAAGAGACCCAGTACTTC. It translates to CASSGRYQETQYF.

The chain is built from TRBV6-6 and TRBJ2-7; maybe TRBD2 (6 bases). Germline V lookup: CDR1 MNHNY, CDR2 SVGAGI (reference sequence). The CDR3 loop spans 16 amino acids. V was trimmed by 0 bases and J by 3 bases, leaving 15 bases between them. The CDR3 sequence: CASSYSGGTGIYEQYF. The CDR3 DNA sequence: TGTGCCAGCAGTTACTCAGGAGGGACGGGCATCTACGAGCAGTACTTC.

The rearrangement uses TRBV6-1 and TRBJ1-1; D is perhaps TRBD1 (6 bases). From germline, CDR1 is MNHNS and CDR2 SASEGT. This CDR3 has 14 residues. V shed 4 bases and J shed 1 base, with 10 bases lying between them. CDR3 region: CASSVQGTNTEAFF. In DNA form, the CDR3 reads TGTGCCAGCAGTGTTCAGGGGACGAACACTGAAGCTTTCTTT.

The V and J genes are TRBV29-1 and TRBJ1-4; D is perhaps TRBD1 (6 bases). Per the germline V gene, CDR1 is SQVTM and CDR2 is ANQGSEA. V was clipped by 0 bases and J by 7 bases, with 18 bases between them. This CDR3 spans 16 amino acids. The CDR3 protein is CSVEDTGGRGAEKLFF. Written as DNA, the CDR3 is TGCAGCGTTGAAGATACGGGTGGCAGGGGTGCTGAAAAACTGTTTTTT.

This clone was observed once. The chain employs TRBV5-1 and TRBJ2-7; the match to TRBD2 covers 11 bases. Per germline, CDR1 SGHRS and CDR2 YFSETQ. The ends lost 4 bases at V and 6 bases at J; junction bases unmatched: 9. This CDR3 has 15 residues. CDR3 DNA sequence: TGCGCCAGCAGCGTGAAATCCGGGACTAGCGGCGAGCAGTACTTC. It encodes CASSVKSGTSGEQYF. The full variable domain, in which reference TRBV5-1 and TRBJ2-7 provide the parts outside the CDR3, is KAGVTQTPRYLIKTRGQQVTLSCSPISGHRSVSWYQQTPGQGLQFLFEYFSETQRNKGNFPGRFSGRQFSNSRSEMNVSTLELGDSALYLCASSVKSGTSGEQYFGPGTRLTVT.

V is TRBV6-1 and J is TRBJ2-7; TRBD1 agrees at 8 bases. The length of the CDR3 is 14 residues. Germline V gene data show CDR1 as MNHNS and CDR2 as SASEGT. V gave up 5 bases and J gave up 4 bases; unmatched junction bases: 7. Here the CDR3 DNA reads TGTGCCAGCAGTATAGGACAGGGCCCTTACGAGCAGTACTTC. Translation: CASSIGQGPYEQYF.

The gene calls are TRBV18 and TRBJ2-2, with TRBD1 as a possible D gene (6 bases). This CDR3 contains 14 residues. Trimming removed 6 bases from V and 6 bases from J, with 14 bases in between. The germline gives CDR1 KGHSH, CDR2 LQKENI. The chain's CDR3 is CASSSKQGPGELFF. CDR3 bases: TGTGCCAGCTCGTCCAAACAGGGTCCCGGGGAGCTGTTTTTT.

V gene TRBV7-2 combines with J gene TRBJ1-5; D uncertain. With 2 bases removed from V and 4 bases from J, the gap between germline ends came to 9 bases. The CDR3 contains 14 residues. Germline-derived CDR1 and CDR2 are SGHTA and FQGNSA. The CDR3 sequence is CASSLNIGNQPQHF. The DNA of the CDR3 is TGTGCCAGCAGCTTAAACATCGGGAATCAGCCCCAGCATTTT.

This rearrangement joins TRBV2 to TRBJ1-2; 9 bases are shared with TRBD1. The trim removed 4 bases at V and 4 bases at J, leaving 4 bases unmatched. The CDR3 is made up of 14 amino acids. Germline values: CDR1 SNHLY, CDR2 FYNNEI. The CDR3 coding sequence is TGTGCCAGCAGTGGGGGACAGGGACCCTATGGCTACACCTTC. Translated: CASSGGQGPYGYTF. Combining the CDR3 with reference TRBV2 and TRBJ1-2 gives the whole variable domain EPEVTQTPSHQVTQMGQEVILRCVPISNHLYFYWYRQILGQKVEFLVSFYNNEISEKSEIFDDQFSVERPDGSNFTLKIRSTKLEDSAMYFCASSGGQGPYGYTFGSGTRLTVV.

The J gene is TRBJ2-2, the V gene TRBV6-1; 10 positions match TRBD2. The CDR3 is made up of 15 amino acids. The germline CDR1 and CDR2 sequences are MNHNS and SASEGT. V lost 2 bases and J lost 5; bases outside the gene matches: 2. The chain's CDR3 is CASSEPAGGTGELFF. For the CDR3, the DNA is TGTGCCAGCAGTGAACCAGCGGGGGGGACCGGGGAGCTGTTTTTT.

The chain links TRBV29-1 to TRBJ2-3; D gene unclear. The V end lost 3 bases, the J end lost 5 bases, and 12 bases lay between the germline ends. The CDR3 runs to 13 residues. CDR1 SQVTM and CDR2 ANQGSEA come from the germline V gene. CDR3 in amino acids: CSVDRLALDTQYF. The CDR3 DNA reads TGCAGCGTTGACCGCCTGGCCTTAGATACGCAGTATTTT.

The chain employs TRBV10-3 and TRBJ1-6, with 8 nucleotides matching TRBD1. This CDR3 is 14 amino acids long. Germline lookup yields CDR1 ENHRY and CDR2 SYGVKD. The V gene end was trimmed by 6 bases and the J gene end by 13 bases; junction bases not matched to a gene: 11. The CDR3 nucleotides read TGTGCCATCAGCGGGACAGGAGCAGGAAATCCCCTCCACTTT. Protein sequence: CAISGTGAGNPLHF.

The chain is built from TRBV5-1 and TRBJ1-1; D not certain. Between the trimmed V and J ends, which lost 4 bases and 1 base, there was a span of 5 bases. In germline, CDR1 is SGHRS, CDR2 YFSETQ. The CDR3 contains 12 residues. The CDR3, as DNA: TGCGCCAGCAGCCGACAGAACACTGAAGCTTTCTTT. Protein: CASSRQNTEAFF. Variable domain in full (rest from reference TRBV5-1 and TRBJ1-1): KAGVTQTPRYLIKTRGQQVTLSCSPISGHRSVSWYQQTPGQGLQFLFEYFSETQRNKGNFPGRFSGRQFSNSRSEMNVSTLELGDSALYLCASSRQNTEAFFGQGTRLTVV.

The chain links TRBV7-8 to TRBJ2-2, with D perhaps TRBD2 (5 bases). V was shortened by 5 bases and J by 5 bases, with 18 bases between the two germline ends. Germline assignment: CDR1 SGHVS and CDR2 FQNEAQ. The CDR3 is made up of 16 amino acids. This chain's CDR3 is CASSRGRGIGTGELFF. The CDR3 DNA follows: TGTGCCAGCAGCCGAGGCCGGGGAATCGGGACCGGGGAGCTGTTTTTT. The whole variable domain, remainder taken from reference TRBV7-8 and TRBJ2-2, is GAGVSQSPRYKVAKRGQDVALRCDPISGHVSLFWYQQALGQGPEFLTYFQNEAQLDKSGLPSDRFFAERPEGSVSTLKIQRTQQEDSAVYLCASSRGRGIGTGELFFGEGSRLTVL.

This clone was recorded a few times. The rearrangement links TRBV10-3 to TRBJ1-3; 7 nucleotides agree with TRBD1. The junction had 7 bases not matched to a gene; V was cut back by 4 bases and J by 4 bases. Germline-derived CDR1 and CDR2 are ENHRY and SYGVKD. The CDR3 is 15 residues long. The CDR3, as DNA: TGTGCCATCAGTGGGCCCGACAGGGCCGGAAACACCATATATTTT. Amino acid sequence: CAISGPDRAGNTIYF.

The gene calls are TRBV29-1 and TRBJ2-5; D possibly corresponds to TRBD1 (6 bases). V lost 7 bases and J 1 base, leaving 10 bases between the germline ends. CDR1 and CDR2 from the germline V gene are SQVTM and ANQGSEA. CDR3 length: 12 residues. CDR3 nucleotide sequence: TGCAGCGCCAAAGGGGGCCAAGAGACCCAGTACTTC. This gives the protein CSAKGGQETQYF.

The chain uses TRBV5-1 and TRBJ2-2; 7 nucleotides line up with TRBD1. The CDR3 runs 16 residues. Trimming cost V 4 bases and J 7 bases; bases outside gene matches: 13. Germline V CDR1 and CDR2: SGHRS, YFSETQ. Written as DNA, the CDR3 is TGCGCCAGCAGCATGGGAGACAGGGTGTTAGGCGGGGAGCTGTTTTTT. Translated, it gives CASSMGDRVLGGELFF.

The chain recombines TRBV28 with TRBJ2-7; TRBD1 might be the D (6 bases). The CDR3 consists of 15 residues. Trimming took 5 bases from V and 2 from J, leaving 16 bases between them. CDR1 and CDR2 (germline): MDHEN, SYDVKM. The CDR3 DNA sequence: TGTGCCAGCAGTCCCCCTAAGACAGGACCCTACGAGCAGTACTTC. Protein product: CASSPPKTGPYEQYF.

J is TRBJ1-6 and V is TRBV5-1, with TRBD1 matching 7 bases. This CDR3 has 15 amino acids. Looked up from germline, CDR1 is SGHRS and CDR2 is YFSETQ. V lost 3 bases, J lost 5 bases, and 5 bases stayed unmatched. The CDR3 nucleotides read TGCGCCAGCAGCTCCAGGGGGGAAGATAATTCACCCCTCCACTTT. The encoded protein is CASSSRGEDNSPLHF.

The chain recombines TRBV6-6 with TRBJ1-2, with 8 bases identical to TRBD1. This CDR3 is built from 13 residues. V shed 6 bases, J shed 5 bases, and the junction held 5 bases outside the gene matches. Germline-derived CDR1 and CDR2 are MNHNY and SVGAGI (reference sequence). CDR3 residues: CASSQGQAYGYTF. The CDR3 DNA sequence: TGTGCCAGCAGCCAGGGACAGGCTTATGGCTACACCTTC.

This chain links TRBV9 with TRBJ2-3; D ambiguous. This CDR3 is 13 amino acids long. Germline CDR1 is SGDLS and CDR2 is YYNGEE. Trimming cost V 3 bases and J 4 bases, with 9 bases left between them. This chain's CDR3 is CASSASPPDTQYF. The CDR3 DNA follows: TGTGCCAGCAGCGCCTCTCCCCCAGATACGCAGTATTTT.

The chain combines TRBV10-3 with TRBJ2-3; tentative D call: TRBD1 (5 bases). Trimming shortened V by 5 bases and J by 3 bases, and 6 bases separated the two germline ends. The CDR3 contains 12 residues. Per germline, CDR1 ENHRY and CDR2 SYGVKD. The CDR3 sequence is CAISQGTDTQYF. CDR3 nucleotides: TGTGCCATCAGTCAGGGTACAGATACGCAGTATTTT.

This chain joins TRBV23-1 and TRBJ2-2, with D maybe TRBD2 (6 bases). TRBV23-1 is flagged as an ORF with uncertain function. The CDR3 has 15 residues. V lost 0 bases, J lost 6 bases, and 11 bases lay in between. The CDR3 DNA follows: TGCGCCAGCAGTCAATCATCGGGAGATCCCGGGGAGCTGTTTTTT. It codes for CASSQSSGDPGELFF.